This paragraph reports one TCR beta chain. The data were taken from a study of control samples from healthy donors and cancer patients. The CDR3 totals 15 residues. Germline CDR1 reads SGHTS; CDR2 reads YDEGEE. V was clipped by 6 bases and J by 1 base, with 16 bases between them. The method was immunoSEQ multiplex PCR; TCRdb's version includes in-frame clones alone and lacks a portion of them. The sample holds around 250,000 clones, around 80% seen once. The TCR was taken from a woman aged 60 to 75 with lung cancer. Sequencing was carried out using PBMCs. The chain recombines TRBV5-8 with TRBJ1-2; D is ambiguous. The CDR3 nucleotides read TGTGCCAGCACCCTGGGATCTACAGTTAACTATGGCTACACCTTC. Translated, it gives CASTLGSTVNYGYTF.